These T cell receptor beta chains were read from a single sample in a study of CD8 T cells in Susac syndrome. TCRdb re-called the immunoSEQ multiplex PCR reads through MiXCR, storing one row per CDR3 protein. This sample has about 280,000 distinct CDR3 sequences; about 85% occur once, and the top ten carry 0.11%. Sequenced: CD8+ T cells from PBMCs. The source of these receptors is a human donor with multiple sclerosis. Both conserved end residues are part of each CDR3. D genes are given only for firm matches. The listing skips clone size in some rows; elsewhere it reads once, few, many or a size class.

clone_size: once; v_call: TRBV9; j_call: TRBJ2-1; d_call: TRBD1; cdr3_aa: CASRATGGNEQFF; cdr3_nt: TGTGCCAGCAGAGCTACAGGGGGCAATGAGCAGTTCTTC
clone_size: -; v_call: TRBV25-1; j_call: TRBJ2-1; d_call: -; cdr3_aa: CASSEYSGRVHEQFF; cdr3_nt: TGTGCCAGCAGTGAATATTCGGGGAGAGTCCATGAGCAGTTCTTC
clone_size: -; v_call: TRBV10-2; j_call: TRBJ2-7; d_call: TRBD2; cdr3_aa: CASRTLAGGTYEQYF; cdr3_nt: TGCGCCAGCAGAACACTAGCGGGAGGCACCTACGAGCAGTACTTC
clone_size: -; v_call: TRBV14; j_call: TRBJ2-5; d_call: TRBD2; cdr3_aa: CASIQDYSGTSQETQYF; cdr3_nt: TGTGCCAGCATCCAAGACTATTCCGGGACTAGTCAAGAGACCCAGTACTTC
clone_size: once; v_call: TRBV20-1; j_call: TRBJ1-5; d_call: -; cdr3_aa: CSAKGSVQPQHF; cdr3_nt: TGCAGTGCTAAGGGTTCCGTTCAGCCCCAGCATTTT
clone_size: -; v_call: TRBV9; j_call: TRBJ1-1; d_call: TRBD1; cdr3_aa: CASSRQGTRNTEAFF; cdr3_nt: TGTGCCAGCAGCAGACAGGGAACGCGGAACACTGAAGCTTTCTTT
clone_size: few; v_call: TRBV6-5; j_call: TRBJ2-7; d_call: -; cdr3_aa: CASSYPRGGTVEQYF; cdr3_nt: TGTGCCAGCAGTTACCCCAGGGGCGGGACCGTCGAGCAGTACTTC
clone_size: -; v_call: TRBV6-5; j_call: TRBJ2-7; d_call: TRBD2; cdr3_aa: CASRPLAGVYEQYF; cdr3_nt: TGTGCCAGCAGGCCTCTAGCGGGAGTTTACGAGCAGTACTTC
clone_size: -; v_call: TRBV28; j_call: TRBJ2-7; d_call: TRBD1; cdr3_aa: CASSLGDRPYEQYF; cdr3_nt: TGTGCCAGCAGTTTAGGGGACAGGCCCTACGAGCAGTACTTC
clone_size: -; v_call: TRBV19; j_call: TRBJ1-5; d_call: -; cdr3_aa: CASSPGAGSAQPQHF; cdr3_nt: TGTGCCAGTAGTCCCGGGGCAGGGTCGGCTCAGCCCCAGCATTTT
clone_size: -; v_call: TRBV9; j_call: TRBJ2-5; d_call: -; cdr3_aa: CASSVVGRGDQETQYF; cdr3_nt: TGTGCCAGCAGCGTAGTAGGCAGGGGAGACCAAGAGACCCAGTACTTC
clone_size: few; v_call: TRBV6-1; j_call: TRBJ2-2; d_call: TRBD2; cdr3_aa: CASSDLAGGLLELFF; cdr3_nt: TGTGCCAGCAGTGATCTAGCGGGAGGACTACTGGAGCTGTTTTTT
clone_size: once; v_call: TRBV6-1; j_call: TRBJ2-1; d_call: -; cdr3_aa: CASSEAQPQGARNEQFF; cdr3_nt: TGTGCCAGCAGTGAAGCGCAGCCTCAAGGCGCCCGGAATGAGCAGTTCTTC
clone_size: -; v_call: TRBV29-1; j_call: TRBJ2-1; d_call: TRBD1; cdr3_aa: CSVVPGTGDAEQFF; cdr3_nt: TGCAGCGTTGTTCCCGGGACAGGGGATGCTGAGCAGTTCTTC
clone_size: -; v_call: TRBV3-1; j_call: TRBJ2-2; d_call: TRBD1; cdr3_aa: CASSQEIRDRGRIGELFF; cdr3_nt: TGTGCCAGCAGCCAAGAGATCCGGGACAGGGGACGTATCGGGGAGCTGTTTTTT
clone_size: -; v_call: TRBV6-1; j_call: TRBJ1-1; d_call: -; cdr3_aa: CASSLRAENTEAFF; cdr3_nt: TGTGCCAGCAGTCTCCGGGCTGAGAACACTGAAGCTTTCTTT
clone_size: few; v_call: TRBV7-9; j_call: TRBJ2-1; d_call: -; cdr3_aa: CASSPTGYEQFF; cdr3_nt: TGTGCCAGCAGCCCCACAGGGTACGAGCAGTTCTTC
clone_size: -; v_call: TRBV15; j_call: TRBJ2-5; d_call: -; cdr3_aa: CATSRDWEGVQETQYF; cdr3_nt: TGTGCCACCAGCAGAGATTGGGAAGGGGTCCAAGAGACCCAGTACTTC
clone_size: -; v_call: TRBV2; j_call: TRBJ2-4; d_call: -; cdr3_aa: CASSDEKELAKNIQYF; cdr3_nt: TGTGCCAGCAGTGACGAGAAGGAGCTAGCCAAAAACATTCAGTACTTC
clone_size: -; v_call: TRBV6-2/TRBV6-3; j_call: TRBJ2-1; d_call: TRBD2; cdr3_aa: CASSYSPSGTQFF; cdr3_nt: TGTGCCAGCAGTTACTCCCCCAGCGGGACGCAGTTCTTC
clone_size: -; v_call: TRBV9; j_call: TRBJ1-2; d_call: -; cdr3_aa: CASSELTELRDGYTF; cdr3_nt: TGTGCCAGCAGCGAACTGACGGAGCTTAGGGATGGCTACACCTTC
clone_size: -; v_call: TRBV19; j_call: TRBJ1-5; d_call: -; cdr3_aa: CASSITHRVGIDQPQHF; cdr3_nt: TGTGCCAGTAGTATAACCCACAGGGTAGGAATTGATCAGCCCCAGCATTTT
clone_size: -; v_call: TRBV19; j_call: TRBJ2-6; d_call: -; cdr3_aa: CASSIGVTGANVLTF; cdr3_nt: TGTGCCAGTAGTATCGGGGTCACGGGGGCCAACGTCCTGACTTTC
clone_size: once; v_call: TRBV6-5; j_call: TRBJ1-1; d_call: -; cdr3_aa: CASSYGQDTLNTEAFF; cdr3_nt: TGTGCCAGCAGTTACGGGCAGGATACCCTGAACACTGAAGCTTTCTTT
clone_size: -; v_call: TRBV13; j_call: TRBJ2-7; d_call: TRBD2; cdr3_aa: CASSPVPSGPYEQYF; cdr3_nt: TGTGCCAGCAGCCCTGTACCTAGCGGGCCTTACGAGCAGTACTTC
clone_size: -; v_call: TRBV25-1; j_call: TRBJ2-7; d_call: -; cdr3_aa: CASSEVAGFHEQYF; cdr3_nt: TGTGCCAGCAGTGAGGTAGCAGGGTTCCACGAGCAGTACTTC
clone_size: -; v_call: TRBV5-1; j_call: TRBJ2-7; d_call: -; cdr3_aa: CASSWDFAYEQYF; cdr3_nt: TGCGCCAGCAGCTGGGACTTTGCCTACGAGCAGTACTTC
clone_size: few; v_call: TRBV4-1; j_call: TRBJ2-7; d_call: TRBD2; cdr3_aa: CASSHRTSGSVEQYF; cdr3_nt: TGCGCCAGCAGCCACCGGACTAGCGGGAGTGTTGAGCAGTACTTC
clone_size: few; v_call: TRBV7-9; j_call: TRBJ2-1; d_call: -; cdr3_aa: CASSSGRDEQFF; cdr3_nt: TGTGCCAGCAGCTCGGGACGGGATGAGCAGTTCTTC
clone_size: -; v_call: TRBV4-1; j_call: TRBJ2-7; d_call: TRBD2; cdr3_aa: CASSQSSGRAYEQYF; cdr3_nt: TGCGCCAGCAGCCAGTCGAGCGGGAGGGCCTACGAGCAGTACTTC
clone_size: once; v_call: TRBV9; j_call: TRBJ1-1; d_call: TRBD1; cdr3_aa: CASSSPGQGSGAFF; cdr3_nt: TGTGCCAGCAGCTCACCAGGACAGGGAAGTGGAGCTTTCTTT
clone_size: -; v_call: TRBV20-1; j_call: TRBJ2-7; d_call: -; cdr3_aa: CSAPQGQLASYEQYF; cdr3_nt: TGCAGTGCGCCACAGGGTCAACTAGCGTCCTACGAGCAGTACTTC
clone_size: -; v_call: TRBV27; j_call: TRBJ2-7; d_call: -; cdr3_aa: CASATGIHEQYF; cdr3_nt: TGTGCCAGCGCAACAGGGATCCACGAGCAGTACTTC
clone_size: -; v_call: TRBV6-2/TRBV6-3; j_call: TRBJ2-5; d_call: TRBD1; cdr3_aa: CASSPRGISQETQYF; cdr3_nt: TGTGCCAGCAGTCCCAGGGGGATCAGTCAAGAGACCCAGTACTTC
clone_size: -; v_call: TRBV12-3/TRBV12-4; j_call: TRBJ2-7; d_call: -; cdr3_aa: CASSSGLESPYEQYF; cdr3_nt: TGTGCCAGCAGCTCAGGGTTGGAGTCCCCCTACGAGCAGTACTTC
clone_size: -; v_call: TRBV20-1; j_call: TRBJ2-1; d_call: TRBD1; cdr3_aa: CSAKYRGSYNEQFF; cdr3_nt: TGCAGTGCAAAATACAGGGGGTCCTACAATGAGCAGTTCTTC
clone_size: -; v_call: TRBV12-5; j_call: TRBJ2-1; d_call: TRBD2; cdr3_aa: CATGLAGGPNYNEQFF; cdr3_nt: TGTGCTACTGGGCTAGCGGGAGGACCGAACTACAATGAGCAGTTCTTC
clone_size: -; v_call: TRBV24-1; j_call: TRBJ1-1; d_call: -; cdr3_aa: CATSDFLWVPRNTEAFF; cdr3_nt: TGTGCCACCAGTGATTTCTTGTGGGTCCCCCGAAACACTGAAGCTTTCTTT
clone_size: few; v_call: TRBV7-6; j_call: TRBJ2-7; d_call: -; cdr3_aa: CASSVGSAEQYF; cdr3_nt: TGTGCCAGCAGCGTCGGGTCGGCCGAGCAGTACTTC
clone_size: -; v_call: TRBV5-6; j_call: TRBJ2-5; d_call: -; cdr3_aa: CASRGREETQYF; cdr3_nt: TGTGCCAGCAGAGGGCGCGAAGAGACCCAGTACTTC
clone_size: -; v_call: TRBV27; j_call: TRBJ2-2; d_call: -; cdr3_aa: CASSLSLLTGELFF; cdr3_nt: TGTGCCAGCAGTTTATCCTTATTGACCGGGGAGCTGTTTTTT
clone_size: -; v_call: TRBV12-5; j_call: TRBJ1-4; d_call: -; cdr3_aa: CASGPPGRSKFF; cdr3_nt: TGTGCTAGTGGCCCCCCCGGACGGTCAAAGTTTTTT
clone_size: -; v_call: TRBV7-8; j_call: TRBJ2-1; d_call: TRBD2; cdr3_aa: CASSKATGTSAYNEQFF; cdr3_nt: TGTGCCAGCAGCAAAGCTACCGGGACTAGCGCCTATAATGAGCAGTTCTTC